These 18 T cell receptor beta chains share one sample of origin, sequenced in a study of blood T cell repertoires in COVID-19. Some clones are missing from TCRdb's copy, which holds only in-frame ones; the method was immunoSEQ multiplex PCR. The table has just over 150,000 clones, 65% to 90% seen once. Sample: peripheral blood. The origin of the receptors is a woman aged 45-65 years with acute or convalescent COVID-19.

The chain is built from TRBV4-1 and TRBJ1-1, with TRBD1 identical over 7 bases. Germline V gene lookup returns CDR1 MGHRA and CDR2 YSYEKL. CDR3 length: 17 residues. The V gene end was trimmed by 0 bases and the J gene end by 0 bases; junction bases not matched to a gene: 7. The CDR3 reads CASSQERGRRMNTEAFF. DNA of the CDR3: TGCGCCAGCAGCCAAGAGAGGGGGCGAAGGATGAACACTGAAGCTTTCTTT.

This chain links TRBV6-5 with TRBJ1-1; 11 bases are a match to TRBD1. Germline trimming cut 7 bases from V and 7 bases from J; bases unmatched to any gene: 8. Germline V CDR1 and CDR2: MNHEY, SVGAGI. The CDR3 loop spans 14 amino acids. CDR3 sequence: CASTGQGATGEAFF. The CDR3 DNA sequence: TGTGCCAGCACCGGACAGGGGGCGACGGGTGAAGCTTTCTTT.

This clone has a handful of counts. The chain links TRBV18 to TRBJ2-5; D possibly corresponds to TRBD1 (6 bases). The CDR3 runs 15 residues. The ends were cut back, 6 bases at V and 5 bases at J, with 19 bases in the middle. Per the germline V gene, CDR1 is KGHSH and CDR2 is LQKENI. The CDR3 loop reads CASSRQDLEGETQYF. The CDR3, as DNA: TGTGCCAGCTCGAGACAGGATCTTGAGGGCGAGACCCAGTACTTC.

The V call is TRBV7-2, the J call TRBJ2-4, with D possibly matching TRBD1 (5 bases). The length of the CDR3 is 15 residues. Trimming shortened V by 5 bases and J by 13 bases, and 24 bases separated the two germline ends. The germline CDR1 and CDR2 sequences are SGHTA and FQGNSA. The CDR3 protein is CASSQTAAGKGSQYF. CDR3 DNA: TGTGCCAGCAGCCAGACGGCGGCAGGGAAGGGATCCCAGTACTTC.

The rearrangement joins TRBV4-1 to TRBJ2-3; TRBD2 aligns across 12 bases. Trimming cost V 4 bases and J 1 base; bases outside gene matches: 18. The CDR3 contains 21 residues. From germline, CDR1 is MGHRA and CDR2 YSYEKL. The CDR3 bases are TGCGCCAGCAGCCGTAAGACCATGAGCGGGGCTAGCGGGGGGGGCACAGATACGCAGTATTTT. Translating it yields CASSRKTMSGASGGGTDTQYF.

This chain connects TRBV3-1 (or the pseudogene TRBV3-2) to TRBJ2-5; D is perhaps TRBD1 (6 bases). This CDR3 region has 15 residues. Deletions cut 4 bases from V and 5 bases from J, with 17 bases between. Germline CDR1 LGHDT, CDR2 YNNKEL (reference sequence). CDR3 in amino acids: CASSPSQGSGETQYF. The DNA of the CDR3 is TGTGCCAGCAGCCCAAGCCAGGGGTCGGGGGAGACCCAGTACTTC.

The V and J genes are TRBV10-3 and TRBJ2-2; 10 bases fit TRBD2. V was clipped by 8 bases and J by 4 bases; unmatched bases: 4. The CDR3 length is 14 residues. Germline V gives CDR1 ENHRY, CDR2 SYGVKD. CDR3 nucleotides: TGTGCCATCGCATCTAGCGGGGGCACCGGGGAGCTGTTTTTT. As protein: CAIASSGGTGELFF.

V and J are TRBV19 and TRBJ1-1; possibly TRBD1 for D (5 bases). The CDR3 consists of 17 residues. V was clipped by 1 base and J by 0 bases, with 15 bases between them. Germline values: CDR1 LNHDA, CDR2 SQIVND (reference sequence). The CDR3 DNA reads TGTGCCAGTAGTATAGGCAGGGCCTATCCCATGAACACTGAAGCTTTCTTT. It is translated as CASSIGRAYPMNTEAFF. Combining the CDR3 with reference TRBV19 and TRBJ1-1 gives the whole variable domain DGGITQSPKYLFRKEGQNVTLSCEQNLNHDAMYWYRQDPGQGLRLIYYSQIVNDFQKGDIAEGYSVSREKKESFPLTVTSAQKNPTAFYLCASSIGRAYPMNTEAFFGQGTRLTVV.

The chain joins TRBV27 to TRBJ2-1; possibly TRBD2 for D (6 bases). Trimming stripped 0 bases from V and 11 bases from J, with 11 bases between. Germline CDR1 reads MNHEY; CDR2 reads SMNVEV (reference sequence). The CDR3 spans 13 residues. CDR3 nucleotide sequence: TGTGCCAGCAGTTTATCGAGGCTAGCGCAGCAGTTCTTC. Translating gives CASSLSRLAQQFF.

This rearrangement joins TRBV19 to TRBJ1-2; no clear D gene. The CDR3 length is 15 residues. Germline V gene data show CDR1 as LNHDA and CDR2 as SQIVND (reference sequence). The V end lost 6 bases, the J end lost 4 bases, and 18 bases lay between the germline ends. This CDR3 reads CASSNSGRQFYGYTF. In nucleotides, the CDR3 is TGTGCCAGTAGCAATAGCGGTCGACAATTCTATGGCTACACCTTC.

CDR3 DNA: TGTGCCAGCAGCTCTCGACGTTATGTCTGGCGGGGGGATCACAATGAGCAGTTCTTC. Translation gives CASSSRRYVWRGDHNEQFF. The gene calls are TRBV7-2 and TRBJ2-1, with 8 positions matching TRBD2. V lost 4 bases and J lost 5; bases outside the gene matches: 19. CDR3 length: 19 amino acids. Looked up from germline, CDR1 is SGHTA and CDR2 is FQGNSA.

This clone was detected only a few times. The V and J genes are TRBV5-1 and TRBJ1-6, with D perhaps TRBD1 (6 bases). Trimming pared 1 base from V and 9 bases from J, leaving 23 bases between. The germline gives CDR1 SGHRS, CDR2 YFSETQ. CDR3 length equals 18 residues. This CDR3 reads CASSLPPLLTGLGSPLHF. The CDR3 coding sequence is TGCGCCAGCAGCTTGCCCCCGCTCCTGACAGGACTGGGTTCACCCCTCCACTTT.

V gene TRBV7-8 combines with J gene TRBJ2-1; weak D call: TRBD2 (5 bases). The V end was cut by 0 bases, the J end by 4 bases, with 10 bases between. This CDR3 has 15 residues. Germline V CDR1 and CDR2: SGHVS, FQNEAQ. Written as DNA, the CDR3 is TGTGCCAGCAGCTTAGCGTTGGAGGCTTACAATGAGCAGTTCTTC. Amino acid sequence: CASSLALEAYNEQFF. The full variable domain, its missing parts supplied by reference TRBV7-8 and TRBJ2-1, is GAGVSQSPRYKVAKRGQDVALRCDPISGHVSLFWYQQALGQGPEFLTYFQNEAQLDKSGLPSDRFFAERPEGSVSTLKIQRTQQEDSAVYLCASSLALEAYNEQFFGPGTRLTVL.

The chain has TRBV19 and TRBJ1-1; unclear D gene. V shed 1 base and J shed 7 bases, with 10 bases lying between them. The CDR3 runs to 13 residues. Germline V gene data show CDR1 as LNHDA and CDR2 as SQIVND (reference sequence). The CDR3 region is CASSIGVSFEAFF. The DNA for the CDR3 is TGTGCCAGTAGTATAGGCGTTAGCTTTGAAGCTTTCTTT. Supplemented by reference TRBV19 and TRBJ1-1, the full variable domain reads DGGITQSPKYLFRKEGQNVTLSCEQNLNHDAMYWYRQDPGQGLRLIYYSQIVNDFQKGDIAEGYSVSREKKESFPLTVTSAQKNPTAFYLCASSIGVSFEAFFGQGTRLTVV.

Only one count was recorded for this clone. The CDR3 DNA is TGTGCCAGCAGCCCCGGGACAGGGGAGTCGTCCTACGAGCAGTACTTC. Amino acids: CASSPGTGESSYEQYF. The rearrangement uses TRBV7-9 and TRBJ2-7; 10 bases match TRBD1. The V and J ends lost 5 bases and 1 base, in that order; junction bases with no gene match: 8. The CDR3 contains 16 residues. Germline CDR1 reads SEHNR; CDR2 reads FQNEAQ (reference sequence).

In DNA, the CDR3 is TGCAGCGTTGGTGACAGGCCCTACGAGCAGTACTTC. As protein: CSVGDRPYEQYF. This chain connects TRBV29-1 to TRBJ2-7; D is possibly TRBD1 (6 bases). V lost 4 bases and J 2 bases, leaving 9 bases between the germline ends. The CDR3 loop spans 12 amino acids. CDR1 and CDR2 (germline): SQVTM, ANQGSEA.

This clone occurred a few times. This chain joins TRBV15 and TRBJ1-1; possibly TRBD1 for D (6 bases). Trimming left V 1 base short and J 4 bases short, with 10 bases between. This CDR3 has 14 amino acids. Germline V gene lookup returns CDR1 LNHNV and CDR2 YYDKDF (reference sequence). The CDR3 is CATSRVRGLTEAFF. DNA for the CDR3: TGTGCCACCAGCAGAGTCAGGGGCCTCACTGAAGCTTTCTTT. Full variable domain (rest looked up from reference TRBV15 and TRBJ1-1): DAMVIQNPRYQVTQFGKPVTLSCSQTLNHNVMYWYQQKSSQAPKLLFHYYDKDFNNEADTPDNFQSRRPNTSFCFLDIRSPGLGDTAMYLCATSRVRGLTEAFFGQGTRLTVV.

In nucleotides, the CDR3 is TGCGCCAGCAGCTTGGTAGCGGGGAAGGATAGCTACACCTTC. Its translation is CASSLVAGKDSYTF. The rearrangement uses TRBV5-1 and TRBJ1-2; D not certain. The CDR3 has 14 amino acids. Germline CDR1 SGHRS, CDR2 YFSETQ. Deletions cut 0 bases from V and 9 bases from J, with 15 bases between.